The rows below give T cell receptor beta chains drawn from one sample of a study of shared clonotypes between healthy human individuals. Sequencing used immunoSEQ multiplex PCR; TCRdb keeps in-frame clones, though not all of them. The sample has about 2 million clones, about 95% seen once. Sequenced input: naive CD8+ T cells sorted from blood. The receptors were gathered from a young man in good health. CDR3s include the opening cysteine and the closing phenylalanine or tryptophan. A D gene is named only where the DNA matches it firmly. The size entry is marked missing in some rows and otherwise reads once, few, many or a size class.

TRBV6-5	-	TRBJ2-5	-	TGTGCCAGCAGTTTGGTCATAGAAGAGACCCAGTACTTC	CASSLVIEETQYF
TRBV6-4	-	TRBJ2-7	TRBD2	TGTGCCAGCAGATGCCAGCGGGAGAACGACGAGCAGTACTTC	CASRCQRENDEQYF
TRBV13	once	TRBJ2-2	TRBD2	TGTGCCAGCAGCCCCAAGGGAGCAGCGGGAGACACCGGGGAGCTGTTTTTT	CASSPKGAAGDTGELFF
TRBV25-1	-	TRBJ1-1	-	TGTGCCAGCAGTGTGACGAACACTGAAGCTTTCTTT	CASSVTNTEAFF
TRBV7-9	-	TRBJ2-1	TRBD2	TGTGCCAGCAGCCGGGGTCTAGCGGCTTACAATGAGCAGTTCTTC	CASSRGLAAYNEQFF
TRBV6-5	once	TRBJ2-7	-	TGTGCCAGCAGTTACTCCAGGCTGACGATGGCCTACGAGCAGTACTTC	CASSYSRLTMAYEQYF
TRBV15	-	TRBJ1-1	-	TGTGCCACTGCACTCTTAGGGTTGGGGTTT	CATALLGLGF
TRBV2	-	TRBJ1-4	-	TGTGCCAGCGCAAAGGGATCTAATGAAAAACTGTTTTTT	CASAKGSNEKLFF
TRBV4-3	-	TRBJ2-7	TRBD2	TGCGCCAGCAGCCAGACAGGACTAGCGGGAGAGGGCGAGCAGTACTTC	CASSQTGLAGEGEQYF
TRBV7-2	-	TRBJ2-7	-	TGTGCCAGCAGCCCTTTCCCGGGATCGGAGCAGTACTTC	CASSPFPGSEQYF
TRBV23-1	-	TRBJ2-7	-	TGCGCCAGCAGTCAATACAGGAACAGTCCAACCTACGAGCAGTACTTC	CASSQYRNSPTYEQYF
TRBV5-5	-	TRBJ2-7	-	TGTGCCAGCAGCCCTAGCTCCTACGAGCAGTACTTC	CASSPSSYEQYF
TRBV5-6	-	TRBJ2-7	TRBD1	TGTGCCAGCAGCTTAGGGACAGCCACCTACGAGCAGTACTTC	CASSLGTATYEQYF
TRBV30	-	TRBJ1-5	TRBD1	TGTGCCTGGAGTGTACCCGACAGGGCTGTCAGCAATCAGCCCCAGCATTTT	CAWSVPDRAVSNQPQHF
TRBV5-1	-	TRBJ1-1	-	TGCGCCAGCAGTCCAGACAGGACGAACACTGAAGCTTTCTTT	CASSPDRTNTEAFF
TRBV5-4	-	TRBJ2-2	-	TGTGCCAGCAACAGGGCGGGCACCGGGGAGCTGTTTTTT	CASNRAGTGELFF
TRBV9	-	TRBJ2-7	TRBD2	TGTGCCAGCAGCCCCGGGGGGATTGCCTCCTCTGAGCAGTACTTC	CASSPGGIASSEQYF
TRBV4-1	-	TRBJ1-1	-	TGCGCCAGCAGCCAAACCTGGACAGCGAACACTGAAGCTTTCTTT	CASSQTWTANTEAFF
TRBV30	-	TRBJ2-7	-	TGTGCCTGGAGACGGGACGGAGGCTACGAGCAGTACTTC	CAWRRDGGYEQYF
TRBV4-1	-	TRBJ1-6	-	TGCGCCAGCAGCCAAGATATACAGTTGAGCTCCTATAATTCACCCCTCCACTTT	CASSQDIQLSSYNSPLHF
TRBV7-9	-	TRBJ2-7	-	TGTGCCAGCAGCTTTGCGGGGTTTGACTACGAGCAGTACTTC	CASSFAGFDYEQYF
TRBV9	-	TRBJ2-5	-	TGTGCCAGCAGCGTAGGGCTAGTAGTAGAGACCCAGTACTTC	CASSVGLVVETQYF
TRBV6-5	-	TRBJ2-2	TRBD1	TGTGCCAGCGGGACAGGCAGTAACACCGGGGAGCTGTTTTTT	CASGTGSNTGELFF
TRBV4-1	-	TRBJ1-6	-	TGCGCCAGCAGCCAAGTACAGGGCTCCCCGAGCTCCTATAATTCACCCCTCCACTTT	CASSQVQGSPSSYNSPLHF
TRBV19	-	TRBJ1-4	-	TGTGCCAGTAGTAACGGCCTATCGTGGGCTAATGAAAAACTGTTTTTT	CASSNGLSWANEKLFF
TRBV19	once	TRBJ2-1	-	TGTGCCAGCAGCGACGGGACAAATTTTCGTGAGCAGTTCTTC	CASSDGTNFREQFF
TRBV10-2	-	TRBJ2-7	TRBD2	TGCGCCAGCAGTGATCCCCTAGCGGGGAAAGACGAGCAGTACTTC	CASSDPLAGKDEQYF
TRBV10-3	-	TRBJ1-1	TRBD1	TGTGCCATCAGCGGACAGGGGGGTTTAGCGAACACTGAAGCTTTCTTT	CAISGQGGLANTEAFF
TRBV6-1	-	TRBJ2-7	-	TGTGCCAGCCGCGAGGCAGGGACCTACGAGCAGTACTTC	CASREAGTYEQYF
TRBV6-6	-	TRBJ2-3	-	TGTGCCAGCAGTTACTTCGGACAGCTTCGGCCAGATACGCAGTATTTT	CASSYFGQLRPDTQYF
TRBV11-2	-	TRBJ2-5	TRBD2	TGTGCCAGCAGCCCCCTGACTAGCGGTGAAGAGACCCAGTACTTC	CASSPLTSGEETQYF
TRBV6-1	-	TRBJ1-5	TRBD1	TGTGCCAGCAGTGACCCGGGACAGGCTGCTAATCAGCCCCAGCATTTT	CASSDPGQAANQPQHF
TRBV4-3	-	TRBJ1-2	TRBD1	TGCGCCAGCAGCCAAGATTATGGGACAGGCTATGGCTACACCTTC	CASSQDYGTGYGYTF
TRBV7-9	-	TRBJ1-2	-	TGTGCCAGCAGCTTAGGTGGGACAATCTATGGCTACACCTTC	CASSLGGTIYGYTF
TRBV5-6	-	TRBJ1-2	TRBD1	TGTGCCAGCAGCTTGTACGGGACAGGTTATGGCTACACCTTC	CASSLYGTGYGYTF
TRBV6-5	-	TRBJ2-1	-	TGTGCCAGCAGCGGACCGGGACAAAGATACAATGAGCAGTTCTTC	CASSGPGQRYNEQFF
TRBV6-1	-	TRBJ1-5	-	TGTGCCAGCAGTGTATCGGTATGGGATAGCAATCAGCCCCAGCATTTT	CASSVSVWDSNQPQHF
TRBV29-1	-	TRBJ2-2	-	TGCAGCGTTGACGGCGCCGATACCGGGGAGCTGTTTTTT	CSVDGADTGELFF
TRBV10-3	-	TRBJ2-1	-	TGTGCCATCAACATCGAAGGACGGGATGAGCAGTTCTTC	CAINIEGRDEQFF
TRBV6-1	-	TRBJ1-2	TRBD1	TGTGCCAGCAGTGAAGGGACAGGGAACCGTCCTGTCTATGGCTACACCTTC	CASSEGTGNRPVYGYTF
TRBV4-3	-	TRBJ2-1	-	TGCGCCAGCAGCCAACCCTATCACAATGAGCAGTTCTTC	CASSQPYHNEQFF
TRBV4-3	-	TRBJ1-1	-	TGCGCCAGCAGCCAAGCGAACACAATGAACACTGAAGCTTTCTTT	CASSQANTMNTEAFF
TRBV7-2	-	TRBJ2-7	-	TGTGCCAGCAGCTTAGCGCAAGACTCCGAGCAGTACTTC	CASSLAQDSEQYF
TRBV27	-	TRBJ2-1	-	TGTGCCAGCAGTTTAAGGCAGGTCCTATACAATGAGCAGTTCTTC	CASSLRQVLYNEQFF
TRBV6-5	-	TRBJ1-2	-	TGTGCCAGCAGTCCCCACGGATATGGCTACACCTTC	CASSPHGYGYTF
TRBV6-1	-	TRBJ2-7	-	TGTGCCAGCAGTGAAGTACAATTGTACGAGCAGTACTTC	CASSEVQLYEQYF
TRBV2	once	TRBJ1-1	-	TGTGCCAGCAGTGAAGCACCATCGACGGGACGGCCTGGAGCTTTCTTT	CASSEAPSTGRPGAFF
TRBV4-3	-	TRBJ2-7	-	TGCGCCAGCAGCCAAGATTTTCGAGCGTTCTCCTACGAGCAGTACTTC	CASSQDFRAFSYEQYF